The clone carrying this TCR beta chain was counted many times. Its antigen is unknown. This sample stems from a study of response to subunit inactivated influenza vaccine. TCRdb re-analysed the RT-PCR reads in MiXCR, keeping a single row per CDR3 protein. This sample carries fewer than 600,000 distinct CDR3 sequences, approximately 6.9% of them seen once, and the ten largest clones take around 13%. The study's findings and limits: New T cells are recruited in small numbers by each seasonal influenza vaccination, according to the authors' suggestion.

Trimming removed 3 bases at V and 1 base at J, with 2 bases between. Germline lookup yields CDR1 LNHNV and CDR2 YYDKDF (reference sequence). This CDR3 spans 12 amino acids. The TCR was taken from a man aged 45 to 70 who received an inactivated influenza vaccine. Specimen: PBMCs from blood, collected approximately 25 months after vaccination. The genes are TRBV15 and TRBJ2-3; D ambiguous. CDR3 protein: CATSSGTDTQYF. The CDR3 DNA reads as TGTGCCACCAGCAGTGGCACAGATACGCAGTATTTT.